These 32 T cell receptor beta chains were all obtained from the same sample, sequenced in a study of T cell responses to AZD1222 COVID-19 vaccine. This table comes from immunoSEQ multiplex PCR, and its TCRdb copy is limited to in-frame clones, with some not included. The sample has 150,000 to 200,000 clones; over 85% are singletons. The sample was peripheral blood, taken on day 0 of AZD1222 vaccination. Receptor source: an adult in good health.

The chain employs TRBV11-3 and TRBJ2-1, with unresolved D. The CDR3 spans 14 residues. Trimming pared 5 bases from V and 0 bases from J, leaving 8 bases between. Germline CDR1 SGHNT, CDR2 YENEEA. CDR3 nucleotides: TGTGCCAGCAGCCCCGGAATCTCCTACAATGAGCAGTTCTTC. It translates to CASSPGISYNEQFF.

J is TRBJ1-2 and V is TRBV3-1 (or the pseudogene TRBV3-2); D might be TRBD1 (5 bases). Germline CDR1 is LGHDT and CDR2 is YNNKEL (reference sequence). The CDR3 is 14 amino acids. Trimming pared 1 base from V and 2 bases from J, leaving 8 bases between. The CDR3 sequence is CASSQGGSNYGYTF. CDR3 sequence (DNA): TGTGCCAGCAGCCAAGGGGGGTCGAACTATGGCTACACCTTC.

This clone was counted once. This sequence joins TRBV18 and TRBJ1-2, with 7 bases identical to TRBD1. The CDR3 covers 14 residues. The J segment lost 5 bases and the V segment lost 2 bases, leaving 5 bases of the junction unmatched. Germline CDR1 KGHSH, CDR2 LQKENI. The CDR3 region is CASSPTAGGYGYTF. The CDR3 nucleotides are TGTGCCAGCTCACCAACGGCAGGGGGGTATGGCTACACCTTC. The complete variable domain, with remaining parts taken from reference TRBV18 and TRBJ1-2, reads NAGVMQNPRHLVRRRGQEARLRCSPMKGHSHVYWYRQLPEEGLKFMVYLQKENIIDESGMPKERFSAEFPKEGPSILRIQQVVRGDSAAYFCASSPTAGGYGYTFGSGTRLTVV.

The chain links TRBV11-2 to TRBJ2-1; D ambiguous. Per the germline V gene, CDR1 is SGHAT and CDR2 is FQNNGV. V lost 1 base, J lost 0 bases, and 10 bases lay in between. This CDR3 spans 16 amino acids. CDR3 DNA: TGTGCCAGCAGCTTAGTCAGGCTTAGCTCCTACAATGAGCAGTTCTTC. Translating gives CASSLVRLSSYNEQFF.

In the case of this clone: At the DNA level, this CDR3 is encoded by other sequences in the same sample as well. The chain uses TRBV19 and TRBJ1-1; 8 bases align to TRBD1. This CDR3 is built from 15 residues. Germline CDR1 LNHDA, CDR2 SQIVND (reference sequence). V dropped 4 bases and J dropped 2; count of bases not matched to a gene: 6. CDR3 DNA: TGTGCCAGTAGTAGTTTACAGGGGGTCAACACTGAAGCTTTCTTT. Translated, it gives CASSSLQGVNTEAFF.

This clone was detected only once. This sequence joins TRBV2 and TRBJ1-6; D not certain. The CDR3 covers 13 residues. Trimming cost V 4 bases and J 5 bases, with 6 bases left between them. The V gene's germline CDR1 is SNHLY and CDR2 FYNNEI. Written as DNA, the CDR3 is TGTGCCAGCAGTGGAAGGGATAATTCACCCCTCCACTTT. The encoded protein is CASSGRDNSPLHF.

The V call is TRBV7-9, the J call TRBJ1-5; D ambiguous. This CDR3 region has 12 residues. The germline CDR1 and CDR2 sequences are SEHNR and FQNEAQ (reference sequence). Deletions cut 6 bases from V and 5 bases from J, with 8 bases between. CDR3 in amino acids: CASSFTDQPQHF. The CDR3 bases are TGTGCCAGCAGTTTTACAGATCAGCCCCAGCATTTT.

This chain uses TRBV27 with TRBJ1-1; unclear D gene. This CDR3 comprises 13 residues. V was shortened by 5 bases and J by 5 bases, with 12 bases between the two germline ends. From germline, CDR1 is MNHEY and CDR2 SMNVEV (reference sequence). The DNA of the CDR3 is TGTGCCAGCAGTCCGCGGGTGATGACTGAAGCTTTCTTT. This encodes CASSPRVMTEAFF.

This clone was counted a single time. This chain uses TRBV7-9 with TRBJ2-1; a possible D gene is TRBD1 (5 bases). Germline CDR1 is SEHNR and CDR2 is FQNEAQ (reference sequence). CDR3 length: 15 amino acids. The CDR3 loop reads CVSAQDGASYNEQFF. Written as DNA, the CDR3 is TGTGTCTCCGCCCAGGATGGGGCCTCCTACAATGAGCAGTTCTTC.

Of note for this clone: This CDR3 is also generated by other DNA sequences in the sample. This chain links TRBV11-3 with TRBJ2-1; TRBD2 matches 8 bases. Trimming at V came to 1 base and at J to 2 bases, leaving 1 base not matched to a gene. Germline CDR1 is SGHNT and CDR2 is YENEEA. This CDR3 comprises 15 residues. The CDR3 region is CASSLAGGTYNEQFF. In DNA form, the CDR3 reads TGTGCCAGCAGCTTAGCGGGAGGGACCTACAATGAGCAGTTCTTC.

This clone was recorded only once. V gene TRBV5-8 combines with J gene TRBJ1-3; D remains unclear. V lost 0 bases and J 0 bases, leaving 4 bases between the germline ends. CDR1 is SGHTS and CDR2 is YDEGEE in the germline V gene. The CDR3 extends over 14 amino acids. CDR3 sequence reads: CASSLGNSGNTIYF. DNA for the CDR3: TGTGCCAGCAGCTTGGGAAACTCTGGAAACACCATATATTTT.

This chain joins TRBV10-2 and TRBJ2-5; tentatively, D is TRBD1 or TRBD2 (6 bases each). CDR3 length equals 13 residues. V was shortened by 9 bases and J by 5 bases, with 16 bases between the two germline ends. The germline gives CDR1 WSHSY, CDR2 SAAADI. The CDR3 loop is CASRAGGHETQYF. CDR3 coding DNA: TGCGCCAGTCGAGCCGGGGGCCATGAGACCCAGTACTTC.

The CDR3 nucleotides read TGTGCCAGCAGCGCCACGACTGAAGGCTACACCTTC. It specifies CASSATTEGYTF. The chain joins TRBV6-5 to TRBJ1-2, with D unresolved. V was clipped by 6 bases and J by 8 bases, with 13 bases between them. Germline CDR1 MNHEY, CDR2 SVGAGI. The CDR3 loop spans 12 amino acids.

V is TRBV2 and J is TRBJ1-5; D unresolved. This CDR3 is 15 amino acids long. The ends were cut back, 7 bases at V and 3 bases at J, with 16 bases in the middle. Germline CDR1 reads SNHLY; CDR2 reads FYNNEI. CDR3 sequence reads: CASTKETLANQPQHF. For the CDR3, the DNA is TGTGCCAGCACAAAGGAGACTCTTGCCAATCAGCCCCAGCATTTT.

J is TRBJ2-3 and V is TRBV2; D not certain. Germline CDR1 and CDR2: SNHLY and FYNNEI. The CDR3 consists of 16 residues. V was pared by 3 bases and J by 3 bases, with 16 bases between. CDR3 nucleotide sequence: TGTGCCAGCAGTGAGTCAGGAAGAGTTAGGACAGATACGCAGTATTTT. Its translation is CASSESGRVRTDTQYF.

The chain links TRBV6-2 or TRBV6-3 to TRBJ2-7, with 7 nucleotides matching TRBD2. Germline CDR1 and CDR2: MNHEY and SVGEGT. V was clipped by 0 bases and J by 6 bases; unmatched bases: 17. The CDR3 spans 18 residues. In DNA, the CDR3 is TGTGCCAGCAGTTACTCGCCTAAAAGGGCGGGAGACTCTAGCGAGCAGTACTTC. This translates into CASSYSPKRAGDSSEQYF.

V and J are TRBV2 and TRBJ1-1; the D is unclear. CDR1 SNHLY and CDR2 FYNNEI come from the germline V gene. The V gene lost 2 bases and the J gene lost 7 bases, with 2 bases spanning the gap. This CDR3 has 10 residues. CDR3 region: CASSENEAFF. The CDR3 coding sequence is TGTGCCAGCAGTGAAAATGAAGCTTTCTTT.

This chain connects TRBV19 to TRBJ1-1; D not resolved. Germline V gene sequence: CDR1 LNHDA, CDR2 SQIVND (reference sequence). There are 12 residues in the CDR3. The V end was cut by 10 bases, the J end by 1 base, with 10 bases between. For the CDR3, the DNA is TGTGCCATCTTTGGACGGAACACTGAAGCTTTCTTT. This encodes CAIFGRNTEAFF.

Details on this clone: Germline is not matched at one junction end, which may reflect a read error. The chain combines TRBV29-1 with TRBJ1-2; 7 bases line up with TRBD1. CDR1 SQVTM and CDR2 ANQGSEA come from the germline V gene. The CDR3 spans 10 residues. CDR3 loop: CSLGQERYLF. As DNA, the CDR3 is TGCAGCTTAGGACAGGAACGGTATCTCTTC.

This clone occurred once. The chain couples TRBV3-1 (or the pseudogene TRBV3-2) to TRBJ1-5; no reliable D call. The V end was cut by 0 bases, the J end by 7 bases, with 7 bases between. CDR1 LGHDT and CDR2 YNNKEL come from the germline V gene (reference sequence). The CDR3 sequence is 13 residues long. CDR3 nucleotides: TGTGCCAGCAGCCAAGAGGGAGGACAGCCCCAGCATTTT. It translates to CASSQEGGQPQHF.

The chain employs TRBV9 and TRBJ2-7, with 8 nucleotides matching TRBD2. Germline CDR1 reads SGDLS; CDR2 reads YYNGEE. V lost 3 bases and J lost 6; bases outside the gene matches: 8. The CDR3 has 14 amino acids. The CDR3 DNA reads TGTGCCAGCAGCGGACCGGGGGGGACATCCGAGCAGTACTTC. Its translation: CASSGPGGTSEQYF.

J is TRBJ1-5 and V is TRBV10-3, with no clear D. The CDR3 contains 13 residues. Trimming removed 10 bases from V and 3 bases from J, with 13 bases in between. Germline lookup yields CDR1 ENHRY and CDR2 SYGVKD. This CDR3 reads CASNGRSNQPQHF. CDR3 DNA sequence: TGTGCCAGTAACGGCAGGTCCAATCAGCCCCAGCATTTT.

The chain recombines TRBV6-5 with TRBJ1-2; D uncertain. Germline CDR1 and CDR2: MNHEY and SVGAGI. V dropped 4 bases and J dropped 7 bases, with 19 bases sitting between them. The CDR3 loop spans 15 amino acids. The CDR3 DNA reads as TGTGCCAGCAGTTGGATGGTGTCGGTCGACGGTGGCTACACCTTC. Protein: CASSWMVSVDGGYTF.

V usage is TRBV4-2 and J usage is TRBJ2-7; TRBD2 matches at 7 bases. Trimming took 7 bases from V and 2 from J; bases not matched to a gene: 14. Germline V gives CDR1 LGHNA, CDR2 YNFKEQ. This CDR3 has 16 residues. DNA of the CDR3: TGTGCCAGCAACCTACCCCCCGGGGGGAAGCCCTACGAGCAGTACTTC. Translating gives CASNLPPGGKPYEQYF.

This clone was counted once. The chain joins TRBV19 to TRBJ1-1; 9 bases map to TRBD1. V lost 5 bases and J lost 4; bases outside the gene matches: 8. The CDR3 contains 15 residues. CDR1 and CDR2 from the germline V gene are LNHDA and SQIVND (reference sequence). CDR3 DNA sequence: TGTGCCAGTAGTGCCGGGACAGGGCCGTTCACTGAAGCTTTCTTT. Protein product: CASSAGTGPFTEAFF.

The chain recombines TRBV6-5 with TRBJ1-1, with TRBD1 identical over 9 bases. The CDR3 has 14 amino acids. V gave up 7 bases and J gave up 4 bases; unmatched junction bases: 7. CDR1 and CDR2 (germline): MNHEY, SVGAGI. The CDR3 DNA is TGTGCCAGCACCCTGGGACAGGGTGCCACTGAAGCTTTCTTT. It specifies CASTLGQGATEAFF.

This chain joins TRBV6-4 and TRBJ1-3, with D unresolved. CDR3 length equals 13 residues. V was pared by 8 bases and J by 0 bases, with 8 bases between. CDR1 is MRHNA and CDR2 is SNTAGT in the germline V gene. The chain's CDR3 is CASVRSSGNTIYF. In nucleotides, the CDR3 is TGTGCCAGCGTGAGGAGCTCTGGAAACACCATATATTTT.

The gene calls are TRBV6-5 and TRBJ1-4; D gene ambiguous. V was pared by 0 bases and J by 8 bases, with 13 bases between. Germline CDR1 MNHEY, CDR2 SVGAGI. CDR3 length: 15 amino acids. In nucleotides, the CDR3 is TGTGCCAGCAGTTACTCTGCGGTAATTCGGGAAAAACTGTTTTTT. Translation: CASSYSAVIREKLFF.

To note about this clone: Other nucleotide sequences in the sample specify the same CDR3. V is TRBV3-1 (or the pseudogene TRBV3-2) and J is TRBJ2-3; D not resolved. The CDR3 is made up of 12 amino acids. The V and J ends lost 4 bases and 0 bases respectively, with 2 bases between them. The germline gives CDR1 LGHDT, CDR2 YNNKEL (reference sequence). Here the CDR3 DNA reads TGTGCCAGCAGCCTGAGCACAGATACGCAGTATTTT. Translating gives CASSLSTDTQYF.

The chain recombines TRBV7-2 with TRBJ1-5; D unresolved. The ends were cut back, 5 bases at V and 3 bases at J, with 14 bases in the middle. This CDR3 has 15 amino acids. Looked up from germline, CDR1 is SGHTA and CDR2 is FQGNSA. CDR3 sequence: CASSLRSGYNQPQHF. CDR3 DNA sequence: TGTGCCAGCAGCCTCCGCTCGGGTTACAATCAGCCCCAGCATTTT.

This chain uses TRBV5-1 with TRBJ2-2; D gene ambiguous. V lost 2 bases to trimming and J lost 1 base, with 6 bases between them. Germline V gene sequence: CDR1 SGHRS, CDR2 YFSETQ. The CDR3 loop spans 14 amino acids. CDR3 protein: CASSFRQNTGELFF. The CDR3 nucleotides are TGCGCCAGCAGCTTCAGACAGAACACCGGGGAGCTGTTTTTT.

The V gene is TRBV10-2, the J gene TRBJ1-5; possible D gene TRBD1, 5 bases. The CDR3 consists of 13 residues. Looked up from germline, CDR1 is WSHSY and CDR2 is SAAADI. V lost 6 bases and J lost 2, with 8 bases in between. The CDR3 protein is CASRGDGNQPQHF. The CDR3 DNA is TGCGCCAGCAGGGGGGACGGCAATCAGCCCCAGCATTTT.